This TCR beta chain was identified during a study of OX40 agonist ivuxolimab in advanced cancers. Looked up from germline, CDR1 is LNHDA and CDR2 is SQIVND (reference sequence). V shed 4 bases and J shed 4 bases, with 8 bases lying between them. This CDR3 has 12 residues. This table comes from immunoSEQ multiplex PCR, and its TCRdb copy is limited to in-frame clones, with some not included. The table shows about 46,000 clones, with about nine tenths occurring only once. The V and J genes are TRBV19 and TRBJ2-7; D not resolved. Sequences were derived from CD4+ or CD8+ T cells sorted from blood, sampled in a trial of the OX40 agonist ivuxolimab. The TCR was taken from an adult with an advanced solid tumor such as melanoma, head and neck, liver or kidney cancer. As DNA, the CDR3 is TGTGCCAGTAGTAGAGACATATACGAGCAGTACTTC. It yields the protein CASSRDIYEQYF.